The 26 T cell receptor beta chains in this list originate from one sample, sequenced in a study of cytomegalovirus exposure and HLA in healthy donors. Measured with immunoSEQ multiplex PCR; TCRdb has only the in-frame clones, and not every one. Here the sample spans 150,000 to 200,000 clones, around 84% being singletons. Sequencing was done on a sample of PBMCs. The receptors here all came from a man aged 18-30 years in good health and CMV-seropositive.

The chain has TRBV27 and TRBJ2-7; 7 bases align to TRBD1. With V trimmed by 4 bases and J by 3 bases, 6 bases remained unmatched. This CDR3 spans 14 amino acids. The germline gives CDR1 MNHEY, CDR2 SMNVEV (reference sequence). DNA for the CDR3: TGTGCCAGCAGTTCCTACGGACAGGTCTACGAGCAGTACTTC. Translating gives CASSSYGQVYEQYF.

The chain combines TRBV6-5 with TRBJ1-4, with D uncertain. CDR1 is MNHEY and CDR2 is SVGAGI in the germline V gene. This CDR3 is built from 14 residues. Deletions cut 5 bases from V and 7 bases from J, with 14 bases between. The CDR3 region has the DNA TGTGCCAGCAGTGGCATCCTGTCGGGTGAAAAACTGTTTTTT. This codes for CASSGILSGEKLFF.

The chain has TRBV5-1 and TRBJ2-5; D uncertain. The ends were cut back, 1 base at V and 5 bases at J, with 3 bases in the middle. CDR1 is SGHRS, CDR2 YFSETQ, per germline. This CDR3 is 11 amino acids long. As DNA, the CDR3 is TGCGCCAGCAGCTTGTCTGAGACCCAGTACTTC. Encoded protein: CASSLSETQYF.

The chain combines TRBV6-5 with TRBJ2-7; maybe TRBD1 (5 bases). The CDR3 contains 12 residues. From germline, CDR1 is MNHEY and CDR2 SVGAGI. The V and J ends lost 8 bases and 5 bases respectively, with 13 bases between them. CDR3 coding DNA: TGTGCCAGCGGGCCTGGGGCTGACGAGCAGTACTTC. As protein: CASGPGADEQYF.

CDR3 coding DNA: TGTGCCAGCAGCCCTAACAGGGCTAGGAACACCGGGGAGCTGTTTTTT. As protein: CASSPNRARNTGELFF. This rearrangement joins TRBV7-9 to TRBJ2-2; possible D gene TRBD1, 6 bases. V lost 5 bases, J lost 1 base, and 14 bases lay in between. CDR1 SEHNR and CDR2 FQNEAQ come from the germline V gene (reference sequence). The CDR3 spans 16 residues.

The chain has TRBV6-5 and TRBJ2-1, with D uncertain. This CDR3 is built from 15 residues. Deletions cut 4 bases from V and 5 bases from J, with 15 bases between. Germline V gene data show CDR1 as MNHEY and CDR2 as SVGAGI. CDR3 region: CASSSPTRSHNEQFF. The CDR3 DNA is TGTGCCAGCAGTTCCCCAACGAGAAGCCACAATGAGCAGTTCTTC.

The chain employs TRBV4-2 and TRBJ2-7, with 10 positions matching TRBD1. The V gene's germline CDR1 is LGHNA and CDR2 YNFKEQ. Trimming cost V 0 bases and J 5 bases; bases outside gene matches: 4. This CDR3 has 15 residues. The CDR3: CASSQDRDRGDEQYF. For the CDR3, the DNA is TGTGCCAGCAGCCAAGATCGGGACAGGGGCGACGAGCAGTACTTC.

The chain has TRBV7-9 and TRBJ2-2; a possible D gene is TRBD2 (5 bases). Germline CDR1 and CDR2: SEHNR and FQNEAQ (reference sequence). V was clipped by 2 bases and J by 5 bases, with 12 bases between them. The CDR3 consists of 15 residues. The CDR3 loop reads CASSLQGSRTGELFF. The DNA of the CDR3 is TGTGCCAGCAGCTTACAAGGGAGTAGGACCGGGGAGCTGTTTTTT.

The genes are TRBV6-5 and TRBJ2-1; 10 positions agree with TRBD2. Trimming at V came to 2 bases and at J to 6 bases, leaving 4 bases not matched to a gene. Germline-derived CDR1 and CDR2 are MNHEY and SVGAGI. There are 15 residues in the CDR3. The CDR3 nucleotides read TGTGCCAGCAGTTACGGAGCGGGGGGGCCCAATGAGCAGTTCTTC. Protein: CASSYGAGGPNEQFF.

J is TRBJ1-5 and V is TRBV6-5; perhaps TRBD1 as D (5 bases). CDR3 length: 14 amino acids. CDR1 MNHEY and CDR2 SVGAGI come from the germline V gene. The V end lost 5 bases, the J end lost 7 bases, and 15 bases lay between the germline ends. The CDR3 DNA follows: TGTGCCAGCAGTACCAGGGTGGGTGGGCAGCCCCAGCATTTT. Amino acid sequence: CASSTRVGGQPQHF.

V usage is TRBV10-1 and J usage is TRBJ2-1; a possible D gene is TRBD1 (7 bases). Germline V gene data show CDR1 as WNHNN and CDR2 as SYGVQD (reference sequence). Trimming cost V 4 bases and J 8 bases, with 15 bases left between them. The CDR3 has 14 residues. The CDR3 bases are TGCGCCAGCAGTGCTGATGGAGGGGGCGATGAGCAGTTCTTC. Translating it yields CASSADGGGDEQFF.

This sequence joins TRBV28 and TRBJ1-5; D unresolved. The CDR3 runs 12 residues. The V end lost 10 bases, the J end lost 3 bases, and 10 bases lay between the germline ends. The V gene's germline CDR1 is MDHEN and CDR2 SYDVKM. Written as DNA, the CDR3 is TGTGCCACTGAACAGTTCAATCAGCCCCAGCATTTT. Translation gives CATEQFNQPQHF.

The V gene is TRBV5-1, the J gene TRBJ2-1; perhaps TRBD1 as D (6 bases). Per germline, CDR1 SGHRS and CDR2 YFSETQ. The CDR3 length is 16 residues. The ends were cut back, 2 bases at V and 0 bases at J, with 12 bases in the middle. The CDR3 is CASSFEGHYSYNEQFF. CDR3 nucleotides: TGCGCCAGCAGCTTCGAGGGACACTACTCCTACAATGAGCAGTTCTTC.

This clone showed up just a few times. This chain connects TRBV30 to TRBJ1-1, with a tentative D call TRBD1 (5 bases). The CDR3 runs to 13 residues. The V end lost 3 bases, the J end lost 0 bases, and 8 bases lay between the germline ends. Germline CDR1 is GTSNPN and CDR2 is SVGIG (reference sequence). The CDR3 here is CAWRGGVNTEAFF. CDR3 in DNA: TGTGCCTGGAGGGGAGGGGTGAACACTGAAGCTTTCTTT. Looking up the rest from reference TRBV30 and TRBJ1-1 gives the full variable domain: SQTIHQWPATLVQPVGSPLSLECTVEGTSNPNLYWYRQAAGRGLQLLFYSVGIGQISSEVPQNLSASRPQDRQFILSSKKLLLSDSGFYLCAWRGGVNTEAFFGQGTRLTVV.

V usage is TRBV7-8 and J usage is TRBJ2-1; D may be TRBD1 (6 bases). The CDR3 has 14 residues. Germline lookup yields CDR1 SGHVS and CDR2 FQNEAQ. V was clipped by 3 bases and J by 8 bases, with 14 bases between them. CDR3 DNA: TGTGCCAGCAGCTTGTACAATCAGGGGCATGAGCAGTTCTTC. It encodes CASSLYNQGHEQFF.

The J gene is TRBJ2-3, the V gene TRBV7-2, with D hard to call. The V end lost 5 bases, the J end lost 1 base, and 10 bases lay between the germline ends. The germline V gene encodes CDR1 SGHTA and CDR2 FQGNSA. The CDR3 loop spans 14 amino acids. CDR3 amino acids: CASSPHSGTDTQYF. CDR3 nucleotide sequence: TGTGCCAGCAGCCCTCACTCCGGCACAGATACGCAGTATTTT. The variable domain in full, completed from reference TRBV7-2 and TRBJ2-3, reads GAGVSQSPSNKVTEKGKDVELRCDPISGHTALYWYRQSLGQGLEFLIYFQGNSAPDKSGLPSDRFSAERTGGSVSTLTIQRTQQEDSAVYLCASSPHSGTDTQYFGPGTRLTVL.

The V and J genes are TRBV7-9 and TRBJ2-2; D gene uncertain. The CDR3 consists of 13 residues. The germline V and J ends were trimmed by 8 bases and 7 bases, with 14 bases remaining between them. Per the germline V gene, CDR1 is SEHNR and CDR2 is FQNEAQ (reference sequence). CDR3 loop: CASGIVSRGELFF. DNA for the CDR3: TGTGCCAGCGGCATAGTTTCCCGCGGGGAGCTGTTTTTT.

The V gene is TRBV6-6, the J gene TRBJ1-3, with TRBD1 matching 8 bases. This CDR3 has 16 amino acids. With V trimmed by 0 bases and J by 2 bases, 3 bases remained unmatched. Per the germline V gene, CDR1 is MNHNY and CDR2 is SVGAGI (reference sequence). In DNA form, the CDR3 reads TGTGCCAGCAGTTACTCGCAACAGGGGGCTGGAAACACCATATATTTT. It specifies CASSYSQQGAGNTIYF.

The chain recombines TRBV2 with TRBJ2-5; D gene unclear. Per germline, CDR1 SNHLY and CDR2 FYNNEI. This CDR3 region has 14 residues. V was trimmed by 4 bases and J by 1 base, leaving 10 bases between them. CDR3 DNA sequence: TGTGCCAGCAGTGTATCTAGAAGCCAAGAGACCCAGTACTTC. Protein product: CASSVSRSQETQYF.

The rearrangement links TRBV27 to TRBJ2-6; tentatively, D is TRBD1 (6 bases). This CDR3 has 17 residues. V lost 5 bases and J lost 0, with 14 bases in between. Germline CDR1 MNHEY, CDR2 SMNVEV (reference sequence). CDR3 DNA sequence: TGTGCCAGCAGTCCAGGGGACGGATTCTCTGGGGCCAACGTCCTGACTTTC. The encoded protein is CASSPGDGFSGANVLTF.

V is TRBV28 and J is TRBJ2-1, with 10 bases identical to TRBD2. V lost 3 bases and J lost 9; bases outside the gene matches: 8. The CDR3 is 15 amino acids. CDR1 and CDR2 (germline): MDHEN, SYDVKM. Written as DNA, the CDR3 is TGTGCCAGCAGTTTTCCAGCTAGCGGGAGAATTGAGCAGTTCTTC. This translates into CASSFPASGRIEQFF.

This chain connects TRBV18 to TRBJ2-7; D gene unclear. The V end was cut by 6 bases, the J end by 2 bases, with 8 bases between. Germline V gene sequence: CDR1 KGHSH, CDR2 LQKENI. The CDR3 has 12 residues. The chain's CDR3 is CASSAGPYEQYF. CDR3 DNA: TGTGCCAGCTCCGCCGGTCCCTACGAGCAGTACTTC.

This chain links TRBV28 with TRBJ2-1; TRBD1 agrees at 12 bases. Trimming took 4 bases from V and 7 from J; bases not matched to a gene: 8. Looked up from germline, CDR1 is MDHEN and CDR2 is SYDVKM. CDR3 length equals 16 residues. The CDR3 nucleotides are TGTGCCAGCAGTTCCCCCGGGACAGGGGGCGGAAATGAGCAGTTCTTC. Protein product: CASSSPGTGGGNEQFF.

V gene TRBV6-9 combines with J gene TRBJ1-2; D perhaps matches TRBD1 (5 bases). This CDR3 comprises 18 residues. Germline values: CDR1 MNHGY, CDR2 SVAAGI. Trimming pared 5 bases from V and 4 bases from J, leaving 26 bases between. The CDR3 loop is CASSRTRFLQGLSYGYTF. As DNA, the CDR3 is TGTGCCAGCAGTAGAACCCGATTTTTGCAGGGCTTAAGCTATGGCTACACCTTC.

This chain connects TRBV2 to TRBJ1-5, with D possibly TRBD1 on 5 matching bases. The CDR3 sequence is 17 residues long. V was trimmed by 4 bases and J by 4 bases, leaving 20 bases between them. Germline V gene lookup returns CDR1 SNHLY and CDR2 FYNNEI. The CDR3 region is CASSGTRDFLINQPQHF. DNA for the CDR3: TGTGCCAGCAGTGGGACCCGGGACTTCTTGATTAATCAGCCCCAGCATTTT.

The chain links TRBV9 to TRBJ1-4; 7 nucleotides match TRBD1. J lost 3 bases, V lost 1 base, and 3 bases had no gene match. CDR3 length equals 15 residues. Germline V gives CDR1 SGDLS, CDR2 YYNGEE. As DNA, the CDR3 is TGTGCCAGCAGCGTACAGGGGGTAGCTAATGAAAAACTGTTTTTT. It yields the protein CASSVQGVANEKLFF.